This TCR beta chain was retrieved from a study of T cell repertoires in cytomegalovirus infection. As for the study in general: The authors used CMV epitopes that were HLA-C-restricted (recently identified) and HLA-B-restricted (well studied).

Study-level results: Dominating the ex vivo response were TCR beta clonotypes that were CMV-specific and HLA-C-restricted. The cumulative frequency of public TCR beta families identified carriers of CMV plus the relevant HLA.

With respect to this clonotype: Its antigen is still unknown.

The CDR3 is 17 residues long. Germline V lookup: CDR1 SEHNR, CDR2 FQNEAQ (reference sequence). V was clipped by 4 bases and J by 1 base; unmatched bases: 9. TCRdb re-derived calls from the reads in MiXCR, one entry per CDR3 protein. The table has approximately 730,000 distinct CDR3 sequences, 25% to 35% seen once; the top ten hold under 15%. The chain combines TRBV7-9 with TRBJ2-5; 10 bases map to TRBD2. The sample was cultured CD8+ T cells from PBMCs, taken from culture after CMV antigen stimulation. This sequence was found in a human donor in good health (CMV status not recorded). Some clones in this sample may be carry-over from other donors' samples. CDR3 DNA: TGTGCCAGCAGCTCACTCTCTAGCGGGGGTGCCCAAGAGACCCAGTACTTC. Translated, it gives CASSSLSSGGAQETQYF.